These 28 T cell receptor beta chains share one sample of origin, sequenced in a study of T cell responses to AZD1222 COVID-19 vaccine. The protocol was immunoSEQ multiplex PCR, while the TCRdb copy is restricted to in-frame clones and leaves out a portion. The repertoire holds approximately 170,000 clones, approximately 94% seen once, with roughly 4.6% in the top ten. The material sequenced was peripheral blood, taken 28 days after the second AZD1222 dose. These receptors were taken from an adult who received the AZD1222 COVID-19 vaccine.

The V and J genes are TRBV19 and TRBJ1-2; D call uncertain. Germline V gene lookup returns CDR1 LNHDA and CDR2 SQIVND (reference sequence). CDR3 length equals 14 residues. Trimming cost V 3 bases and J 4 bases, with 12 bases left between them. The CDR3 nucleotides read TGTGCCAGTAGTATGGCCCATAGTCCCTATGGCTACACCTTC. This encodes CASSMAHSPYGYTF.

This clone was observed once. J is TRBJ2-7 and V is TRBV11-2, with D tentatively TRBD1 or TRBD2 (5 bases each). This CDR3 is 15 amino acids long. The ends were cut back, 5 bases at V and 5 bases at J, with 19 bases in the middle. Germline V gives CDR1 SGHAT, CDR2 FQNNGV. CDR3 loop: CASSTLRDPADEQYF. Here the CDR3 DNA reads TGTGCCAGCAGCACCCTTCGGGACCCCGCCGACGAGCAGTACTTC.

The rearrangement joins TRBV9 to TRBJ2-2; D remains unclear. CDR3 length: 14 amino acids. Per germline, CDR1 SGDLS and CDR2 YYNGEE. V lost 0 bases and J 6 bases, leaving 9 bases between the germline ends. CDR3 amino acids: CASSVGNRPGELFF. CDR3 bases: TGTGCCAGCAGCGTAGGGAACAGACCCGGGGAGCTGTTTTTT.

The chain has TRBV27 and TRBJ1-6, with 10 bases identical to TRBD1. The CDR3 runs to 17 residues. The trim removed 2 bases at V and 6 bases at J, leaving 7 bases unmatched. The germline gives CDR1 MNHEY, CDR2 SMNVEV (reference sequence). In nucleotides, the CDR3 is TGTGCCAGCAGTTTAACCGGGACAGGGGTCGGTAATTCACCCCTCCACTTT. Translated, it gives CASSLTGTGVGNSPLHF.

With respect to this clone: Other nucleotide sequences in the sample specify the same CDR3. This chain uses TRBV20-1 with TRBJ2-1; no firm D call. This CDR3 is 11 amino acids long. Trimming removed 3 bases at V and 9 bases at J, with 9 bases between. CDR1 and CDR2 (germline): DFQATT, SNEGSKA (reference sequence). This chain's CDR3 is CSASGVGEQFF. In DNA form, the CDR3 reads TGCAGTGCTAGTGGGGTCGGTGAGCAGTTCTTC.

The CDR3 sequence is CASKTEQTSNQPQHF. The DNA for the CDR3 is TGTGCCAGCAAAACAGAGCAAACTAGCAATCAGCCCCAGCATTTT. The chain recombines TRBV6-5 with TRBJ1-5; D uncertain. The CDR3 contains 15 residues. From germline, CDR1 is MNHEY and CDR2 SVGAGI. The V gene lost 7 bases and the J gene lost 0 bases, with 13 bases spanning the gap.

This clone was counted once. The chain couples TRBV4-3 to TRBJ1-4; D ambiguous. Germline V gene lookup returns CDR1 LGHNA and CDR2 YSLEER. The V end was cut by 0 bases, the J end by 7 bases, with 15 bases between. This CDR3 spans 16 amino acids. Here the CDR3 reads CASSQDPGETVEKLFF. CDR3 coding DNA: TGCGCCAGCAGCCAAGATCCTGGGGAAACTGTTGAAAAACTGTTTTTT.

This rearrangement joins TRBV2 to TRBJ1-1; D is uncertain. The V gene lost 7 bases and the J gene lost 7 bases, with 16 bases spanning the gap. The CDR3 length is 13 residues. In germline, CDR1 is SNHLY, CDR2 FYNNEI. CDR3 sequence reads: CASNGGPFGEAFF. CDR3 DNA sequence: TGTGCCAGCAATGGAGGGCCCTTTGGTGAAGCTTTCTTT.

The chain combines TRBV19 with TRBJ2-3; no clear D gene. The CDR3 sequence is 14 residues long. Trimming took off 2 bases at V and 2 bases at J, with 8 bases between the two ends. The germline V gene encodes CDR1 LNHDA and CDR2 SQIVND (reference sequence). The CDR3 reads CASSISSHTDTQYF. The CDR3, as DNA: TGTGCCAGTAGTATAAGCTCCCACACAGATACGCAGTATTTT. Drawing the rest from reference TRBV19 and TRBJ2-3, the complete variable domain is DGGITQSPKYLFRKEGQNVTLSCEQNLNHDAMYWYRQDPGQGLRLIYYSQIVNDFQKGDIAEGYSVSREKKESFPLTVTSAQKNPTAFYLCASSISSHTDTQYFGPGTRLTVL.

CDR3: CASSPPEGGNQPQHF. The DNA for the CDR3 is TGTGCCAGCTCACCACCAGAGGGGGGCAATCAGCCCCAGCATTTT. The chain links TRBV18 to TRBJ1-5; D possibly corresponds to TRBD1 (6 bases). V lost 0 bases, J lost 2 bases, and 8 bases lay in between. The CDR3 consists of 15 residues. Per the germline V gene, CDR1 is KGHSH and CDR2 is LQKENI.

This clone was observed a single time. The chain recombines TRBV27 with TRBJ2-1; tentative D call: TRBD2 (7 bases). Germline CDR1 is MNHEY and CDR2 is SMNVEV (reference sequence). CDR3 length: 15 amino acids. With 6 bases removed from V and 8 bases from J, the gap between germline ends came to 20 bases. DNA of the CDR3: TGTGCCAGCAGCTACTATTGGGGGGGGCAACATGAGCAGTTCTTC. Translating gives CASSYYWGGQHEQFF.

This chain connects TRBV7-9 to TRBJ2-1; D might be TRBD2 (6 bases). Germline V gene data show CDR1 as SEHNR and CDR2 as FQNEAQ (reference sequence). Trimming left V 10 bases short and J 6 bases short, with 19 bases between. The CDR3 spans 14 residues. The CDR3 DNA reads as TGTGCCACGGGGACGGCAGGAGGGTTCAATGAGCAGTTCTTC. Translation gives CATGTAGGFNEQFF.

The rearrangement uses TRBV20-1 and TRBJ2-1, with 7 bases fitting TRBD2. The trim removed 7 bases at V and 10 bases at J, leaving 7 bases unmatched. CDR3 length: 11 residues. The germline CDR1 and CDR2 sequences are DFQATT and SNEGSKA (reference sequence). The CDR3 loop reads CSGWGGLEQFF. The CDR3 bases are TGCAGTGGGTGGGGGGGTCTAGAGCAGTTCTTC.

The count of this clone is one. The same CDR3 also results from other DNA sequences found in this sample. The CDR3 DNA reads TGTGCCAGCAGCCCAGGGTACCAAGAGACCCAGTACTTC. Its protein is CASSPGYQETQYF. V usage is TRBV3-1 (or the pseudogene TRBV3-2) and J usage is TRBJ2-5; TRBD1 might be the D (5 bases). CDR1 is LGHDT and CDR2 is YNNKEL in the germline V gene (reference sequence). The ends were cut back, 4 bases at V and 0 bases at J, with 6 bases in the middle. This CDR3 is 13 amino acids long.

This chain links TRBV30 with TRBJ2-7, with D perhaps TRBD1 or TRBD2 (5 bases each). The germline V and J ends were trimmed by 2 bases and 7 bases, with 15 bases remaining between them. The CDR3 has 13 amino acids. Germline V lookup: CDR1 GTSNPN, CDR2 SVGIG (reference sequence). In DNA form, the CDR3 reads TGTGCCTGGAGTCGAGGGGCGCTGGTTGAGCAGTACTTC. It yields the protein CAWSRGALVEQYF.

In its sample, this clone was seen once. CDR3 in DNA: TGTGCCAGCAGCCAAAGACGAGGAGGACAGGGGGTCTACGAGCAGTACTTC. Translation: CASSQRRGGQGVYEQYF. This chain links TRBV14 with TRBJ2-7; 10 bases agree with TRBD1. The junction had 10 bases not matched to a gene; V was cut back by 2 bases and J by 3 bases. The CDR3 is made up of 17 amino acids. Germline loops: CDR1 SGHDN, CDR2 FVKESK.

The genes are TRBV5-1 and TRBJ1-1, with D maybe TRBD1 (5 bases). CDR1 SGHRS and CDR2 YFSETQ come from the germline V gene. The V end lost 6 bases, the J end lost 4 bases, and 19 bases lay between the germline ends. This CDR3 contains 15 residues. The CDR3 DNA follows: TGCGCCAGCAAGCGTTCCCAGGGTTCGGGCACTGAAGCTTTCTTT. This gives the protein CASKRSQGSGTEAFF.

The rearrangement joins TRBV7-2 to TRBJ2-3, with TRBD2 identical over 13 bases. Trimming at V came to 4 bases and at J to 3 bases, leaving 4 bases not matched to a gene. The germline CDR1 and CDR2 sequences are SGHTA and FQGNSA. The CDR3 length is 16 residues. This CDR3 reads CASSSRLAGGTDTQYF. DNA for the CDR3: TGTGCCAGCAGCTCTCGACTAGCGGGAGGTACAGATACGCAGTATTTT.

J is TRBJ2-7 and V is TRBV6-2 or TRBV6-3, with 12 positions matching TRBD2. Germline CDR1 and CDR2: MNHEY and SVGEGT. This CDR3 has 16 amino acids. With V trimmed by 6 bases and J by 0 bases, 6 bases remained unmatched. The CDR3 bases are TGTGCCAGCAGCGGACTAGCGGGATTATACTCCTACGAGCAGTACTTC. Translating gives CASSGLAGLYSYEQYF.

The chain employs TRBV5-5 and TRBJ1-2, with 9 bases matching TRBD1. The V gene end was trimmed by 5 bases and the J gene end by 1 base; junction bases not matched to a gene: 12. CDR3 size: 17 residues. Looked up from germline, CDR1 is SGHKS and CDR2 is YYEKEE (reference sequence). The CDR3 loop is CASRKQGATQNNYGYTF. The CDR3 DNA reads TGTGCCAGCAGAAAACAGGGGGCGACCCAGAATAACTATGGCTACACCTTC.

V gene TRBV5-1 combines with J gene TRBJ2-7; 13 nucleotides align to TRBD2. V shed 5 bases and J 3 bases; nucleotides not matched to a gene: 5. Germline loops: CDR1 SGHRS, CDR2 YFSETQ. CDR3 length: 15 residues. In DNA form, the CDR3 reads TGCGCCAGCAGACAGGGACTAGCGGGGATCTACGAGCAGTACTTC. The encoded protein is CASRQGLAGIYEQYF.

The chain is built from TRBV4-1 and TRBJ2-2; 12 nucleotides match TRBD2. V lost 3 bases and J lost 8; bases outside the gene matches: 7. Germline V gene sequence: CDR1 MGHRA, CDR2 YSYEKL. The CDR3 is made up of 16 amino acids. The CDR3 DNA reads as TGCGCCAGCAGCCAGATAGCCGGGACTAGCGGGGGGGAGCTGTTTTTT. It encodes CASSQIAGTSGGELFF.

The gene calls are TRBV9 and TRBJ2-2; D is unclear. V was shortened by 3 bases and J by 6 bases, with 12 bases between the two germline ends. This CDR3 is built from 14 residues. The germline V gene has CDR1 SGDLS and CDR2 YYNGEE. CDR3 sequence: CASSGTPGPGELFF. The CDR3 DNA is TGTGCCAGCAGCGGTACCCCCGGACCCGGGGAGCTGTTTTTT. The entire variable domain, with the rest obtained from reference TRBV9 and TRBJ2-2, is as follows: DSGVTQTPKHLITATGQRVTLRCSPRSGDLSVYWYQQSLDQGLQFLIQYYNGEERAKGNILERFSAQQFPDLHSELNLSSLELGDSALYFCASSGTPGPGELFFGEGSRLTVL.

The rearrangement uses TRBV29-1 and TRBJ2-7; 8 positions agree with TRBD2. Losses at the gene ends were 4 bases for V and 1 base for J; bases not matched to a gene: 12. CDR1 SQVTM and CDR2 ANQGSEA come from the germline V gene. The CDR3 covers 16 residues. The CDR3 region has the DNA TGCAGCGTTGTTGGCCTCTTAGCGGGGCCTTCCTACGAGCAGTACTTC. Amino acid sequence: CSVVGLLAGPSYEQYF.

The chain employs TRBV20-1 and TRBJ1-1; D unresolved. Trimming pared 3 bases from V and 8 bases from J, leaving 13 bases between. Germline V gives CDR1 DFQATT, CDR2 SNEGSKA (reference sequence). The CDR3 has 12 residues. The chain's CDR3 is CSASKSSREAFF. The CDR3 DNA is TGCAGTGCTAGTAAGAGCAGCAGGGAAGCTTTCTTT.

The chain couples TRBV7-6 to TRBJ2-3; TRBD2 might be the D (5 bases). The CDR3 has 14 amino acids. Germline loops: CDR1 SGHVS, CDR2 FNYEAQ. V was pared by 6 bases and J by 2 bases, with 12 bases between. Here the CDR3 reads CASSRGNPTDTQYF. As DNA, the CDR3 is TGTGCCAGCAGTCGGGGAAATCCCACAGATACGCAGTATTTT.

The chain joins TRBV28 to TRBJ1-2; D unclear. V shed 1 base and J shed 8 bases, with 17 bases lying between them. CDR1 is MDHEN, CDR2 SYDVKM, per germline. This CDR3 has 15 residues. CDR3 in DNA: TGTGCCAGCAGTTTATATTTTGAGGGAGTGGGGGGCTACACCTTC. It codes for CASSLYFEGVGGYTF.

The chain joins TRBV27 to TRBJ1-1, with a tentative D call TRBD1 (5 bases). The CDR3 loop spans 11 amino acids. CDR1 is MNHEY and CDR2 is SMNVEV in the germline V gene (reference sequence). The V and J ends lost 3 bases and 8 bases respectively, with 7 bases between them. The CDR3 DNA reads as TGTGCCAGCAGTTTCGGGGGAGAAGCTTTCTTT. The encoded protein is CASSFGGEAFF.